A selection of T cell receptor beta chains follows, all from one sample in a study of beta chain features in type 1 diabetes. Libraries were prepared by immunoSEQ multiplex PCR; TCRdb keeps only in-frame clonotypes and omits some of them. The table records roughly 240,000 clones, about 24% of them present only once. Sequencing was performed on naive CD4+ T cells from blood. Every receptor here comes from a woman aged 25 to 45 with type 1 diabetes. The CDR3 runs from the conserved cysteine through the conserved F or W. Fields, in order: V gene, J gene, clone size, D gene, CDR3 protein, CDR3 DNA. The D gene is left open where the match is weak. Clone size is not always given. Where it is, it says once, few, many or a class for expanded clones.

TRBV29-1,TRBJ2-3,NA,TRBD2,CSVSGTSGSTDTQYF,TGCAGCGTGTCCGGGACTAGCGGGAGCACAGATACGCAGTATTTT
TRBV5-1,TRBJ2-1,NA,TRBD2,CASSFLGTSGNEQFF,TGCGCCAGCAGCTTTCTGGGGACTAGCGGCAATGAGCAGTTCTTC
TRBV23-1,TRBJ2-7,few,TRBD2,CASSQSGLASYEQYF,TGCGCCAGCAGTCAATCGGGACTAGCGTCTTACGAGCAGTACTTC
TRBV6-6,TRBJ1-1,NA,TRBD1,CASRPTWTGDLEAFF,TGTGCCAGCAGACCTACCTGGACAGGTGACCTTGAAGCTTTCTTT
TRBV7-9,TRBJ2-7,NA,TRBD1,CASSARQGQLSYEQYF,TGTGCCAGCAGCGCCCGACAGGGACAGCTTTCCTACGAGCAGTACTTC
TRBV7-9,TRBJ2-3,few,NA,CASSLWSTGTSTDTQYF,TGTGCCAGCAGCTTATGGTCTACCGGGACTAGCACAGATACGCAGTATTTT
TRBV2,TRBJ1-1,NA,TRBD1,CASSSQGPEAFF,TGTGCCAGCAGTTCACAGGGGCCTGAAGCTTTCTTT
TRBV9,TRBJ2-7,NA,NA,CASSVGGGQEYEQYF,TGTGCCAGCAGCGTAGGGGGGGGACAGGAATACGAGCAGTACTTC
TRBV19,TRBJ2-7,NA,NA,CASSNTYEQYF,TGTGCCAGTAGTAATACCTACGAGCAGTACTTC
TRBV7-9,TRBJ1-2,NA,TRBD1,CASRSDRGSYGYTF,TGTGCCAGCAGATCAGACAGGGGGAGCTATGGCTACACCTTC
TRBV6-5,TRBJ1-1,few,TRBD1,CASSYGGQGMNTEAFF,TGTGCCAGCAGTTACGGGGGACAGGGGATGAACACTGAAGCTTTCTTT
TRBV2,TRBJ2-1,few,NA,CASTESSYNEQFF,TGTGCCAGCACGGAGAGCTCCTACAATGAGCAGTTCTTC
TRBV5-6,TRBJ1-2,NA,NA,CASSWGVRGEGYTF,TGTGCCAGCAGCTGGGGGGTGAGGGGAGAGGGCTACACCTTC
TRBV11-3,TRBJ2-2,NA,NA,CASSFPSTGELFF,TGTGCCAGCAGCTTTCCTAGCACCGGGGAGCTGTTTTTT
TRBV28,TRBJ2-2,few,NA,CASTRVSGELFF,TGTGCCAGTACCAGGGTCTCCGGGGAGCTGTTTTTT
TRBV4-1,TRBJ2-7,NA,NA,CASSQDLWRVQYF,TGCGCCAGCAGCCAAGATCTATGGAGAGTGCAGTACTTC